This T cell receptor beta chain was found in a study of blood T cell repertoires in COVID-19. Looking at the study overall: The origin of the acute and convalescent COVID-19 samples was the United States, Italy and Spain. In each case, the material was cDNA or gDNA derived from T cells, B-cell-depleted T cells, or PBMCs.

The CDR3 is made up of 14 amino acids. V was trimmed by 4 bases and J by 11 bases, leaving 20 bases between them. Looked up from germline, CDR1 is MNHEY and CDR2 is SVGAGI. In the source study's methods: Using reference gene primer amplification, nucleated cell counts were estimated. Assay: immunoSEQ multiplex PCR; the TCRdb copy retains only in-frame clones and omits some. V and J calls plus clone size are reproduced from that table; the DNA served to infer D and trimming. The data show tens of thousands of clones, 90% seen once. Sequencing was carried out using peripheral blood. This chain links TRBV6-5 with TRBJ1-1; D is ambiguous. The sequence was collected from a man in his 70s with acute or convalescent COVID-19. The DNA for the CDR3 is TGTGCCAGCAGTTCTTCCACCAACAGTGGTATGGCTTTCTTT. As protein: CASSSSTNSGMAFF.